The sample holds a few counts of the clone carrying this T cell receptor (beta chain). The CDR3 length is 14 residues. The germline V gene has CDR1 SQVTM and CDR2 ANQGSEA. Between the trimmed V and J ends, which lost 4 bases and 6 bases, there was a span of 19 bases. A single record per CDR3 protein comes from TCRdb applying MiXCR to the 5' RACE reads. The profile shows 200,000 to 300,000 distinct CDR3 sequences, around 25% of them singletons. The entry originates in a study of CD8 T cells in ankylosing spondylitis. V is TRBV29-1 and J is TRBJ2-7; possibly TRBD2 for D (6 bases). The clonotype was recovered from a male donor with ankylosing spondylitis or in good health (not recorded which). Sequenced: blood, either unsorted or a sorted T cell fraction (not recorded which). Written as DNA, the CDR3 is TGCAGCGTTGGGGGTTGGGCAGGGACTCTCGAGCAGTACTTC. It translates to CSVGGWAGTLEQYF.